The T cell receptor (beta chain) under discussion was sequenced for a study of blood T cell repertoires in COVID-19 (TCRdb year 2020). About the study as a whole: The collaborator samples originated in the United States, Italy and Spain and spanned the acute and convalescent phases of COVID-19. The prospective study material was composed of cDNA or gDNA derived from T cells, B-cell-depleted T cells, or PBMCs. Deeply sampled blood TCRbeta repertoires from subjects exposed to, actively infected with, or recovered from COVID-19 were included in the dataset. A freely available public database, intended as a resource for researchers studying the immune response to SARS-CoV-2, is where the repertoires were released. The samples were drawn from two sources: the first 160 participants of the ongoing ImmuneRACE study, and 1,200 or so subjects contributed by 6 global collaborators. A de-identified subject ID, COVID-19 status, age in years and sex were almost always included in the sample metadata. Where HLA class I and class II types were available, the types were taken from metadata supplied by the sample provider, not from assay-based typing. The investigation overall reported the following: How much clinical and demographic metadata was included differed by source and by participant, and the metadata was provided uncurated.

Inclusive of the bounding cysteine and phenylalanine, the CDR3 is 14 residues long. The read is trimmed to its CDR3 DNA, 42 bases read in frame from base 1. The CDR1 and CDR2 encoded by the germline V gene (reference sequence) are SGHNT and YYREEE. Trimming leaves V shorter by 7 bases and J shorter by 3 bases, with the junction holding 8 bases beyond the gene matches. TCRbeta CDR3 regions were amplified from genomic DNA using the immunoSEQ Assay, a bias-controlled multiplex PCR. Concerning the study's data processing: The number of nucleated cells in each sample was estimated from the amplification of reference gene primers within the assay. To quantify the absolute abundance of each unique TCRbeta CDR3 rearrangement, sequence reads were collapsed and filtered. For each sample, productive Simpson clonality was calculated as the square root of Simpson's diversity index across productive rearrangements. TCRdb mirrors the immuneACCESS table, restricted to in-frame sequences. Some clones are absent from its copies; in checked studies, under half trace to an unresolved V gene, and the reason for the others is unknown. The D gene and trimming were derived from the DNA, and the V and J assignments and clone size from that table. This sample is represented by roughly 300,000 clones; around four fifths of them were singletons. The ten largest clones capture roughly a tenth of the sample.

Samples from volunteer blood donors who had recovered from COVID-19 were contributed by a second Seattle source. Collaborating institutions collected whole blood in K2EDTA tubes following their own protocols. For TCRbeta analysis, collaborator samples were shipped as frozen whole blood, as isolated PBMCs, or as DNA extracted from either sample type. About this clone itself: The antigen it binds to is not known. Qualities for individual bases were not recorded, and no much larger clone is one base off.

Rearrangement joined TRBV5-4 to TRBJ2-5; 8 central bases correspond to TRBD2. The sequenced sample consisted of peripheral blood. This TCR came from a woman aged 45-59 years who had recovered from COVID-19. The DNA reads TGTGCCAGCTCGGCGGGGGGTAGGGAAGAGACCCAGTACTTC. The encoded protein is CASSAGGREETQYF.